This T cell receptor (beta chain) comes out of a study of cytomegalovirus exposure and HLA in healthy donors. Study-level points and caveats: Later work showed greater clonal expansion in HLA-associated TCR beta chains than in equally common others. Previous analysis showed most TCR beta V segments were productive about 87% or about 30% of the time.

V dropped 0 bases and J dropped 11; count of bases not matched to a gene: 12. The germline gives CDR1 MGHRA, CDR2 YSYEKL. The CDR3 length is 15 residues. It was with 60 Vbeta and 13 Jbeta primers that the PCR ran. Using immunoSEQ multiplex PCR, the repertoire was profiled, and TCRdb retains in-frame clones only, with some absent. The table shows about 150,000 clones, with over 60% occurring only once. In regard to this clone: Its antigen is not known.

The rearrangement joins TRBV4-1 to TRBJ1-1; TRBD1 matches at 7 bases. The sequencing input was PBMCs. The sequence was collected from a man between 40 and 49 years old in good health and CMV-seronegative. The chain's CDR3 is CASSQESTGILQAFF. The CDR3, as DNA: TGCGCCAGCAGCCAAGAATCGACAGGGATCTTACAGGCTTTCTTT.